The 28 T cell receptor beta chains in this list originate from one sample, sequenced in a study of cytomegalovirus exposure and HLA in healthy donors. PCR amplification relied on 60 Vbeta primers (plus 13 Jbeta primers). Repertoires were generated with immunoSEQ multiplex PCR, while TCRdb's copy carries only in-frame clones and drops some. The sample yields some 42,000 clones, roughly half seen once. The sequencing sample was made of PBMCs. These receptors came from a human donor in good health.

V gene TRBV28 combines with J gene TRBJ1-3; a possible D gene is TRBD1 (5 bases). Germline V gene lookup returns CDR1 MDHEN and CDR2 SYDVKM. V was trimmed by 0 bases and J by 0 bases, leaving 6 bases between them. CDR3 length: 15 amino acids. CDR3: CASSLWDISGNTIYF. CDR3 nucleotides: TGTGCCAGCAGTTTATGGGACATCTCTGGAAACACCATATATTTT.

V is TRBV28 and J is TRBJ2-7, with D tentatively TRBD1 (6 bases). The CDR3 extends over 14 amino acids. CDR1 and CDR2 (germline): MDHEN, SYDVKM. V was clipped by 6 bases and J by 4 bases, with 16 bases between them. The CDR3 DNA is TGTGCCAGCAGACCCCACAGGGTTGGGTACGAGCAGTACTTC. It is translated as CASRPHRVGYEQYF.

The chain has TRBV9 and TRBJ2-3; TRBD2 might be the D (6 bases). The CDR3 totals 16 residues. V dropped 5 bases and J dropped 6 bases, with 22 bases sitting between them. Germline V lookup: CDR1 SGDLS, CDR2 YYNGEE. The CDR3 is CASSASLALGEDTQYF. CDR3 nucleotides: TGTGCCAGCAGTGCCAGCCTAGCGCTAGGGGAGGATACGCAGTATTTT.

The CDR3 loop is CASSLGGSSSYNSPLHF. The CDR3 DNA sequence: TGTGCCAGCAGCTTAGGGGGCAGCAGCAGCTATAATTCACCCCTCCACTTT. The genes are TRBV7-8 and TRBJ1-6; TRBD1 is a possible D gene (5 bases). Trimming took 1 base from V and 3 from J, leaving 13 bases between them. Germline V gives CDR1 SGHVS, CDR2 FQNEAQ. The CDR3 is 17 amino acids.

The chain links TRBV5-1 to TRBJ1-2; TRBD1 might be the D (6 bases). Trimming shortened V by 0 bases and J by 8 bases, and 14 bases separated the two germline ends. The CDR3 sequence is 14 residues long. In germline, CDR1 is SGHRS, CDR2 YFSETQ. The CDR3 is CASSLVQGSRGYTF. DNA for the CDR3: TGCGCCAGCAGCTTGGTTCAGGGGTCTAGAGGCTACACCTTC.

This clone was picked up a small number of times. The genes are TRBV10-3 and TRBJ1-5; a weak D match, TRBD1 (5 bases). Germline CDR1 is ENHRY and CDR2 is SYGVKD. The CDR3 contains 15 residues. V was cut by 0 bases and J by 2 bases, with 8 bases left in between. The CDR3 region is CAISESGAGNQPQHF. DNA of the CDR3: TGTGCCATCAGTGAGTCAGGGGCCGGCAATCAGCCCCAGCATTTT.

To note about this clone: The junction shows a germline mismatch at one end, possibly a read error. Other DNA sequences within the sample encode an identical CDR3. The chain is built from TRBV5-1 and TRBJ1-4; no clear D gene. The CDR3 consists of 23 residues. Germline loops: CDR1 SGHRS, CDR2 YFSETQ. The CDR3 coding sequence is TGCGCTAGCAGCTTTCTTCCCCCCCTCCAGCGGACGTTCGGAGCTGCAACTAATGAAAAACTGTTTTTT. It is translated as CASSFLPPLQRTFGAATNEKLFF.

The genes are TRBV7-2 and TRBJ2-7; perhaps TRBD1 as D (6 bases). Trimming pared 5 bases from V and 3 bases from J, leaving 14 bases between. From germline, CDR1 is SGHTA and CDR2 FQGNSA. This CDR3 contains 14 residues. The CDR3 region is CASSPMDRGYEQYF. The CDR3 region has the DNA TGTGCCAGCAGCCCAATGGACAGAGGCTACGAGCAGTACTTC.

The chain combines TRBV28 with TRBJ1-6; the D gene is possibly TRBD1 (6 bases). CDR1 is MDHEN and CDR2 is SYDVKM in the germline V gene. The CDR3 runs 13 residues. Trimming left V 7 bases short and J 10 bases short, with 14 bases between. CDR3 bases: TGTGCCAGCACCGACAGGATAGAGTCACCCCTCCACTTT. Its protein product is CASTDRIESPLHF. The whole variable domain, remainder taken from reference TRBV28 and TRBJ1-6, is DVKVTQSSRYLVKRTGEKVFLECVQDMDHENMFWYRQDPGLGLRLIYFSYDVKMKEKGDIPEGYSVSREKKERFSLILESASTNQTSMYLCASTDRIESPLHFGNGTRLTVT.

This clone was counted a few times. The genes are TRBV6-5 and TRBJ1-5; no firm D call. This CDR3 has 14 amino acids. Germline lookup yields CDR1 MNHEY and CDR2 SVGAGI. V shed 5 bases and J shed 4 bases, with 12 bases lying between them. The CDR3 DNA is TGTGCCAGCAGTACCGTGACTCGAAATCAGCCCCAGCATTTT. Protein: CASSTVTRNQPQHF.

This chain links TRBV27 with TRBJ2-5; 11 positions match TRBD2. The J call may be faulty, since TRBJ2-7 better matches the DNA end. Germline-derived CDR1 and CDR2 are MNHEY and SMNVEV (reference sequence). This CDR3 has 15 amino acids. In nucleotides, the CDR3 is TGTGCCAGCAGTCTGGGGACTAGCGGAGCCTACGAGCAGTACTTC. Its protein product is CASSLGTSGAYEQYF.

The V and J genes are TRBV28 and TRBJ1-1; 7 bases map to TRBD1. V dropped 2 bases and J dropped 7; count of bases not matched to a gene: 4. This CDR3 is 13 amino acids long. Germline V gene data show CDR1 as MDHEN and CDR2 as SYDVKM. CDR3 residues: CASSLDRVSEAFF. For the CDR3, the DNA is TGTGCCAGCAGTTTAGACAGGGTTAGTGAAGCTTTCTTT.

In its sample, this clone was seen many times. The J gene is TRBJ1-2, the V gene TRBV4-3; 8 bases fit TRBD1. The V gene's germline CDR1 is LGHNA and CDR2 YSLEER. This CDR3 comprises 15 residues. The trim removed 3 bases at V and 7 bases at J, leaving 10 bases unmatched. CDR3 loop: CASSQFGTGLVGYTF. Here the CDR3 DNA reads TGCGCCAGCAGCCAGTTCGGGACAGGCTTGGTTGGCTACACCTTC.

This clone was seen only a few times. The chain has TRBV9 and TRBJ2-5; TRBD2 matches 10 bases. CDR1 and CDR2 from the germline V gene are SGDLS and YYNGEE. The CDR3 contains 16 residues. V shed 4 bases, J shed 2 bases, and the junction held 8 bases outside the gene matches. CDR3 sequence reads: CASSPRGAGGQETQYF. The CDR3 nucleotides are TGTGCCAGCAGCCCAAGAGGAGCGGGGGGGCAAGAGACCCAGTACTTC.

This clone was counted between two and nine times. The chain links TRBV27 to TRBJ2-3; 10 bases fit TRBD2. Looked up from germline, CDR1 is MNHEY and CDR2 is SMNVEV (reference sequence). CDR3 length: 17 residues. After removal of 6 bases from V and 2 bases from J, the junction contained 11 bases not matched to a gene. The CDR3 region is CASRDRTSGKSTDTQYF. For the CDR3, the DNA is TGTGCCAGCAGGGACCGGACTAGCGGTAAATCCACAGATACGCAGTATTTT.

The CDR3 sequence is CSALQETQYF. The CDR3 nucleotides are TGCAGTGCTCTCCAAGAGACCCAGTACTTC. The chain uses TRBV20-1 and TRBJ2-5; no definite D call. The V end was cut by 5 bases, the J end by 1 base, with 2 bases between. The germline V gene has CDR1 DFQATT and CDR2 SNEGSKA (reference sequence). The CDR3 has 10 amino acids.

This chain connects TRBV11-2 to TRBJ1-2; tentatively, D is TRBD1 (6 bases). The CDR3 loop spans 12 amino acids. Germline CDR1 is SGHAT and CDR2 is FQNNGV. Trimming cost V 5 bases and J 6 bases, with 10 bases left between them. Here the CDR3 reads CASSDRLNGYTF. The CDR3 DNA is TGTGCCAGCAGCGACAGGTTAAATGGCTACACCTTC.

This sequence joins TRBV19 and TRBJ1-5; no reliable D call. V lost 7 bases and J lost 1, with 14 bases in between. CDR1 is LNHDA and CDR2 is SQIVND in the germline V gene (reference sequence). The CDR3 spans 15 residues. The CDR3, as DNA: TGTGCCAGTACTGCCAGTCCCGGGAGCAATCAGCCCCAGCATTTT. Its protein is CASTASPGSNQPQHF.

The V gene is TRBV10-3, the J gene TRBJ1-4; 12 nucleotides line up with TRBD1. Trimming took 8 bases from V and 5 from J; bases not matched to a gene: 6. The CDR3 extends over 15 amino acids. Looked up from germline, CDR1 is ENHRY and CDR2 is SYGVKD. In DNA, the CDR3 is TGTGCCATCCGCCGAGGGACAGGGGGCAATGAAAAACTGTTTTTT. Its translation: CAIRRGTGGNEKLFF.

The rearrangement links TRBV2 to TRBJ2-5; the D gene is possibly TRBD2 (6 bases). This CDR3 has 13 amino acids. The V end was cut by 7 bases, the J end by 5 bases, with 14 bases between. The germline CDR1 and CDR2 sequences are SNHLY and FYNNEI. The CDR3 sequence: CASTGPGGETQYF. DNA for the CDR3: TGTGCCAGCACAGGCCCTGGGGGGGAGACCCAGTACTTC.

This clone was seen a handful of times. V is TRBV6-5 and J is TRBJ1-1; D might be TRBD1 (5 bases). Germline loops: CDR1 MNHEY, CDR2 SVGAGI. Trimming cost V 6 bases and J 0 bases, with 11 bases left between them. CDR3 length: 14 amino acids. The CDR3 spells CASRRQNLNTEAFF. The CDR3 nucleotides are TGTGCCAGCAGGAGACAGAACCTGAACACTGAAGCTTTCTTT.

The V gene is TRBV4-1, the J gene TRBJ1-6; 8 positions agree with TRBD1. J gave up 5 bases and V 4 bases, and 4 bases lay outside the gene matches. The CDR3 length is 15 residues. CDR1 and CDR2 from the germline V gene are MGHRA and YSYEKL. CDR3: CASSRADRDNSPLHF. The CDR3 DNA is TGCGCCAGCAGCCGAGCGGACAGGGATAATTCACCCCTCCACTTT.

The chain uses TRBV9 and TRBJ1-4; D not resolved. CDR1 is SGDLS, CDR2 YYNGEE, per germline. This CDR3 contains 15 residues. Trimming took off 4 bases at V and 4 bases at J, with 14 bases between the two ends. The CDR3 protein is CASSPRGVGNEKLFF. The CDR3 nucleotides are TGTGCCAGCAGCCCCCGGGGAGTGGGTAATGAAAAACTGTTTTTT.

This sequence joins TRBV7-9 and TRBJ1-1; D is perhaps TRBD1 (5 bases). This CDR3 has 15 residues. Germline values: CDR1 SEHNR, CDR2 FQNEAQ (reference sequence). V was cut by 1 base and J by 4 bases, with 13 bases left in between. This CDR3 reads CASSLGSGGVTEAFF. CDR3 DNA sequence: TGTGCCAGCAGCTTAGGTAGCGGGGGGGTCACTGAAGCTTTCTTT.

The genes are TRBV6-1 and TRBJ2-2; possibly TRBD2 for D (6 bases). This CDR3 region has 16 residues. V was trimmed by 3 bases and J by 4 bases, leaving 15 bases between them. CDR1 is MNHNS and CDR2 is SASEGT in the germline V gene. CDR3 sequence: CASSDRPGLPTGELFF. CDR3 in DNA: TGTGCCAGCAGTGACAGACCGGGACTCCCCACCGGGGAGCTGTTTTTT.

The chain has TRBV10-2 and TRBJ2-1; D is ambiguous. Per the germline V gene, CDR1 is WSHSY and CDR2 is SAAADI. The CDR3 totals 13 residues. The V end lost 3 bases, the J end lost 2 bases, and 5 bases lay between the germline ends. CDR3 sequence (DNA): TGCGCCAGCAGTGATCTAGCCTACAATGAGCAGTTCTTC. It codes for CASSDLAYNEQFF.

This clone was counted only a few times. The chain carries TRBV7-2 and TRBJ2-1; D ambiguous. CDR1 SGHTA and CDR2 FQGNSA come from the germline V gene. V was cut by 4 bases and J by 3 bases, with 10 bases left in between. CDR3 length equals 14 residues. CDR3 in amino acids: CASSSLPGYNEQFF. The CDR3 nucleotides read TGTGCCAGCAGCTCTCTCCCCGGCTACAATGAGCAGTTCTTC. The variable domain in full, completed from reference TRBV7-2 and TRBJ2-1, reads GAGVSQSPSNKVTEKGKDVELRCDPISGHTALYWYRQSLGQGLEFLIYFQGNSAPDKSGLPSDRFSAERTGGSVSTLTIQRTQQEDSAVYLCASSSLPGYNEQFFGPGTRLTVL.

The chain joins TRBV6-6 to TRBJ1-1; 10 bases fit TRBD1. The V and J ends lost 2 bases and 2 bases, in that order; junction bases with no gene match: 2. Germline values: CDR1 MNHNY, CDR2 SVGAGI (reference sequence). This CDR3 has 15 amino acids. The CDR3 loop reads CASSYRDRGNTEAFF. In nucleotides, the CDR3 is TGTGCCAGCAGTTACCGGGACAGGGGTAACACTGAAGCTTTCTTT.